These 32 T cell receptor beta chains share one sample of origin, sequenced in a study of T cells in localized non-small cell lung cancer. The protocol was immunoSEQ multiplex PCR, while the TCRdb copy is restricted to in-frame clones and leaves out a portion. Altogether tens of thousands of clones are present, more than 75% being singletons, with the ten largest covering about an eighth. This material consisted of peripheral blood, taken before any cancer treatment. These TCRs come from a female donor older than 55 with stage III squamous cell lung carcinoma.

The chain employs TRBV9 and TRBJ1-1; D is unresolved. The CDR3 sequence is 13 residues long. The germline V gene encodes CDR1 SGDLS and CDR2 YYNGEE. V shed 0 bases and J shed 8 bases, with 11 bases lying between them. CDR3 sequence: CASSVVLGGEAFF. The CDR3 DNA reads as TGTGCCAGCAGCGTAGTGCTGGGCGGAGAAGCTTTCTTT.

The chain uses TRBV6-6 and TRBJ1-3; D unclear. The CDR3 length is 11 residues. Trimming stripped 7 bases from V and 7 bases from J, with 8 bases between. The germline gives CDR1 MNHNY, CDR2 SVGAGI (reference sequence). The CDR3 spells CASTNFNTIYF. The DNA for the CDR3 is TGTGCCAGCACCAACTTTAACACCATATATTTT.

The V and J genes are TRBV18 and TRBJ1-2; 8 nucleotides agree with TRBD1. CDR3 size: 16 residues. V trimming: 6 bases; J trimming: 0 bases; junction bases outside the gene matches: 9. The V gene's germline CDR1 is KGHSH and CDR2 LQKENI. The CDR3, as DNA: TGTGCCAGCTCCTTAACAACGGGACAGGCTAACTATGGCTACACCTTC. Its translation: CASSLTTGQANYGYTF. The complete variable domain, with remaining parts taken from reference TRBV18 and TRBJ1-2, reads NAGVMQNPRHLVRRRGQEARLRCSPMKGHSHVYWYRQLPEEGLKFMVYLQKENIIDESGMPKERFSAEFPKEGPSILRIQQVVRGDSAAYFCASSLTTGQANYGYTFGSGTRLTVV.

The V gene is TRBV12-5, the J gene TRBJ2-3, with D unresolved. This CDR3 comprises 17 residues. Trimming took 0 bases from V and 2 from J, leaving 15 bases between them. Germline CDR1 LGHNT, CDR2 FRNRAP. The CDR3 spells CASGLVVGRHNTDTQYF. The CDR3 region has the DNA TGTGCTAGTGGTTTGGTAGTTGGACGACATAACACAGATACGCAGTATTTT.

As DNA, the CDR3 is TGTGCCAGCTCAACCCTCGGGGGCCTTAACGAAAACATTCAGTACTTC. This translates into CASSTLGGLNENIQYF. J is TRBJ2-4 and V is TRBV18, with D possibly called TRBD1 or TRBD2 (6 bases each). The germline V gene has CDR1 KGHSH and CDR2 LQKENI. Trimming took 5 bases from V and 5 from J, leaving 19 bases between them. CDR3 length: 16 amino acids.

The V call is TRBV6-5, the J call TRBJ2-7; D call uncertain. The CDR3 length is 15 residues. The germline V and J ends were trimmed by 2 bases and 0 bases, with 11 bases remaining between them. CDR1 MNHEY and CDR2 SVGAGI come from the germline V gene. Written as DNA, the CDR3 is TGTGCCAGCAGTTACCAACGTATAAGCTCCTACGAGCAGTACTTC. Its translation is CASSYQRISSYEQYF.

The chain recombines TRBV4-1 with TRBJ1-5, with D unclear. The CDR3 consists of 15 residues. Trimming cost V 4 bases and J 0 bases, with 10 bases left between them. Per the germline V gene, CDR1 is MGHRA and CDR2 is YSYEKL. The CDR3: CASSRDAYSNQPQHF. The DNA of the CDR3 is TGCGCCAGCAGCCGAGACGCCTATAGCAATCAGCCCCAGCATTTT.

The chain recombines TRBV4-3 with TRBJ2-7; a weak D match, TRBD2 (5 bases). Per the germline V gene, CDR1 is LGHNA and CDR2 is YSLEER. The CDR3 has 14 amino acids. Trimming removed 4 bases at V and 3 bases at J, with 13 bases between. The chain's CDR3 is CASSPRLGDYEQYF. CDR3 nucleotides: TGCGCCAGCAGCCCAAGGTTGGGAGACTACGAGCAGTACTTC.

This clone was seen a few times. The rearrangement uses TRBV6-6 and TRBJ1-6; 10 nucleotides agree with TRBD1. CDR1 and CDR2 from the germline V gene are MNHNY and SVGAGI (reference sequence). J was trimmed by 8 bases and V by 6 bases; bases with no gene match: 4. CDR3 length equals 14 residues. DNA for the CDR3: TGTGCCAGCAGCCACGGACAGGGGGATTCACCCCTCCACTTT. Protein product: CASSHGQGDSPLHF.

J is TRBJ1-2 and V is TRBV29-1; D is ambiguous. There are 14 residues in the CDR3. V was clipped by 1 base and J by 0 bases, with 9 bases between them. Germline V gene lookup returns CDR1 SQVTM and CDR2 ANQGSEA. The CDR3 DNA reads as TGCAGCGTTGAAGGAGGGTCCCCTAACTATGGCTACACCTTC. The encoded protein is CSVEGGSPNYGYTF.

V gene TRBV6-5 combines with J gene TRBJ1-1; 9 bases match TRBD1. After removal of 4 bases from V and 1 base from J, the junction contained 7 bases not matched to a gene. The CDR3 is 16 amino acids. The V gene's germline CDR1 is MNHEY and CDR2 SVGAGI. The CDR3 nucleotides are TGTGCCAGCAGTTCCCCCTGGGGACAGGGGAACACTGAAGCTTTCTTT. Encoded protein: CASSSPWGQGNTEAFF.

This clone came up once. The chain employs TRBV4-2 and TRBJ2-7; TRBD1 matches at 10 bases. Per the germline V gene, CDR1 is LGHNA and CDR2 is YNFKEQ. Unmatched junction bases numbered 1, after V lost 3 bases and J lost 2 bases. The CDR3 contains 14 residues. The CDR3 region has the DNA TGTGCCAGCAGCCAGGGACAGGGGACCTACGAGCAGTACTTC. Translation: CASSQGQGTYEQYF.

The chain links TRBV19 to TRBJ2-1, with 7 bases lining up with TRBD1. In germline, CDR1 is LNHDA, CDR2 SQIVND (reference sequence). V lost 4 bases, J lost 5 bases, and 8 bases stayed unmatched. The CDR3 covers 15 residues. DNA for the CDR3: TGTGCCAGTAGTAACCGGGACAGATTAGACAATGAGCAGTTCTTC. Translation: CASSNRDRLDNEQFF.

The chain links TRBV7-9 to TRBJ2-7; D not certain. CDR3 size: 14 residues. Trimming left V 5 bases short and J 0 bases short, with 11 bases between. Germline CDR1 and CDR2: SEHNR and FQNEAQ (reference sequence). DNA for the CDR3: TGTGCCAGCAGCCCGTTGCGGAGCTCCTACGAGCAGTACTTC. Protein product: CASSPLRSSYEQYF.

As to this clone: At one boundary the junction diverges from the germline segment, which might be a read error. The sample holds other DNA sequences that translate to the same CDR3. This chain links TRBV15 with TRBJ2-7, with D uncertain. CDR3 length: 14 amino acids. Germline CDR1 LNHNV, CDR2 YYDKDF (reference sequence). The CDR3 region is CATSRDRASYEQYF. The CDR3 region has the DNA TGTGCCACCAGCAGAGATAGGGCGTCCTACGAGCAGTACTTT.

A few counts support this clone. The chain uses TRBV6-5 and TRBJ1-5; D remains ambiguous. With 7 bases removed from V and 0 bases from J, the gap between germline ends came to 13 bases. The CDR3 length is 15 residues. The germline V gene encodes CDR1 MNHEY and CDR2 SVGAGI. CDR3 region: CASTRDPYSNQPQHF. The CDR3, as DNA: TGTGCCAGCACCCGCGATCCATATAGCAATCAGCCCCAGCATTTT.

This clone was seen once. The J gene is TRBJ1-2, the V gene TRBV7-9; possible D gene TRBD1, 6 bases. V was clipped by 6 bases and J by 4 bases, with 18 bases between them. Looked up from germline, CDR1 is SEHNR and CDR2 is FQNEAQ (reference sequence). This CDR3 spans 15 amino acids. The CDR3 is CASRSGAGDIYGYTF. The CDR3 bases are TGTGCCAGCAGATCGGGGGCAGGGGACATCTATGGCTACACCTTC.

The V call is TRBV6-1, the J call TRBJ2-7, with D tentatively TRBD1 or TRBD2 (5 bases each). The CDR3 has 14 residues. V was pared by 1 base and J by 4 bases, with 11 bases between. Germline V gene lookup returns CDR1 MNHNS and CDR2 SASEGT. In DNA, the CDR3 is TGTGCCAGCAGTGAAGTTAGGGGAGTATACGAGCAGTACTTC. As protein: CASSEVRGVYEQYF.

The gene calls are TRBV7-6 and TRBJ2-5, with TRBD2 matching 13 bases. The CDR3 consists of 15 residues. J gave up 5 bases and V 5 bases, and 5 bases lay outside the gene matches. The germline gives CDR1 SGHVS, CDR2 FNYEAQ. The CDR3 DNA follows: TGTGCCAGCAGCGATGGACTAGCGGGAGCTGAGACCCAGTACTTC. It encodes CASSDGLAGAETQYF.

The gene calls are TRBV6-5 and TRBJ2-1; unclear D gene. From germline, CDR1 is MNHEY and CDR2 SVGAGI. This CDR3 is built from 14 residues. V was clipped by 7 bases and J by 4 bases, with 14 bases between them. As DNA, the CDR3 is TGTGCCAGCACAACTCGAGGAGCTTACAATGAGCAGTTCTTC. Translated: CASTTRGAYNEQFF.

The gene calls are TRBV28 and TRBJ2-7; possibly TRBD1 for D (6 bases). The CDR3 covers 14 residues. Germline CDR1 reads MDHEN; CDR2 reads SYDVKM. Trimming stripped 8 bases from V and 3 bases from J, with 17 bases between. This CDR3 is CASGQSILRYEQYF. The DNA of the CDR3 is TGTGCCAGCGGACAGTCGATTCTGCGCTACGAGCAGTACTTC.

This chain joins TRBV4-3 and TRBJ1-2; D unclear. Germline-derived CDR1 and CDR2 are LGHNA and YSLEER. With 0 bases removed from V and 4 bases from J, the gap between germline ends came to 15 bases. This CDR3 is built from 16 residues. CDR3: CASSQDPQRLGYGYTF. CDR3 bases: TGCGCCAGCAGCCAAGATCCCCAGCGGTTGGGCTATGGCTACACCTTC.

This clone has a handful of counts. This chain joins TRBV14 and TRBJ2-1, with no clear D. CDR3 size: 13 residues. V lost 1 base and J 9 bases, leaving 10 bases between the germline ends. Germline V CDR1 and CDR2: SGHDN, FVKESK. The CDR3 DNA is TGTGCCAGCAGCCAAGGGTCCAGGAGTGAGCAGTTCTTC. As protein: CASSQGSRSEQFF.

The gene calls are TRBV4-3 and TRBJ1-1, with D hard to call. Between the trimmed V and J ends, which lost 1 base and 5 bases, there was a span of 8 bases. This CDR3 has 13 residues. The germline V gene encodes CDR1 LGHNA and CDR2 YSLEER. The CDR3 sequence is CASSQVGETEAFF. The DNA for the CDR3 is TGCGCCAGCAGCCAAGTTGGGGAAACTGAAGCTTTCTTT.

The chain recombines TRBV7-2 with TRBJ2-3; possible D gene TRBD2, 5 bases. The CDR3 loop spans 16 amino acids. CDR1 and CDR2 from the germline V gene are SGHTA and FQGNSA. The V gene lost 1 base and the J gene lost 4 bases, with 15 bases spanning the gap. As DNA, the CDR3 is TGTGCCAGCAGCTTAGTGGTGGGAGTCGAAGCAGATACGCAGTATTTT. It encodes CASSLVVGVEADTQYF.

The chain joins TRBV7-8 to TRBJ2-7, with 11 bases that match TRBD1. The CDR3 loop spans 15 amino acids. The trim removed 5 bases at V and 5 bases at J, leaving 8 bases unmatched. Germline V gene sequence: CDR1 SGHVS, CDR2 FQNEAQ. The CDR3 here is CASSTRTGGRDEQYF. The DNA for the CDR3 is TGTGCCAGCAGCACAAGGACAGGGGGCAGGGACGAGCAGTACTTC. Filled out from reference TRBV7-8 and TRBJ2-7, the complete variable domain reads GAGVSQSPRYKVAKRGQDVALRCDPISGHVSLFWYQQALGQGPEFLTYFQNEAQLDKSGLPSDRFFAERPEGSVSTLKIQRTQQEDSAVYLCASSTRTGGRDEQYFGPGTRLTVT.

This rearrangement joins TRBV11-2 to TRBJ2-1; 9 bases are a match to TRBD2. The CDR3 extends over 15 amino acids. Germline V lookup: CDR1 SGHAT, CDR2 FQNNGV. The V and J ends lost 2 bases and 7 bases, in that order; junction bases with no gene match: 6. The CDR3 DNA reads as TGTGCCAGCAGCTTATCACTAGCGGGCCCTAATGAGCAGTTCTTC. Its protein is CASSLSLAGPNEQFF.

The chain couples TRBV10-1 to TRBJ2-3; a weak D match, TRBD1 (6 bases). CDR1 is WNHNN, CDR2 SYGVQD, per germline (reference sequence). The CDR3 consists of 13 residues. Trimming left V 6 bases short and J 1 base short, with 8 bases between. In DNA form, the CDR3 reads TGCGCCAGCAGGGCAGGGGGCACAGATACGCAGTATTTT. Its translation is CASRAGGTDTQYF.

The chain couples TRBV4-1 to TRBJ1-3; TRBD1 matches at 11 bases. Trimming at V came to 5 bases and at J to 2 bases, leaving 5 bases not matched to a gene. The CDR3 sequence is 16 residues long. Per germline, CDR1 MGHRA and CDR2 YSYEKL. The CDR3 DNA is TGCGCCAGCAGCGGCCGGGACAGGGGGACTGGAAACACCATATATTTT. This translates into CASSGRDRGTGNTIYF.

The rearrangement joins TRBV29-1 to TRBJ1-2; TRBD1 might be the D (5 bases). V gave up 7 bases and J gave up 5 bases, with 11 bases separating them. The V gene's germline CDR1 is SQVTM and CDR2 ANQGSEA. The CDR3 has 11 residues. The CDR3 loop is CSGGSEYGYTF. For the CDR3, the DNA is TGCAGCGGGGGCAGTGAGTATGGCTACACCTTC.

J is TRBJ1-2 and V is TRBV7-9; 7 bases agree with TRBD1. The junction had 10 bases not matched to a gene; V was cut back by 5 bases and J by 4 bases. Germline CDR1 and CDR2: SEHNR and FQNEAQ (reference sequence). CDR3 length equals 15 residues. CDR3 protein: CASSTPTGPRYGYTF. In DNA, the CDR3 is TGTGCCAGCAGCACCCCGACAGGGCCCCGCTATGGCTACACCTTC.

The chain joins TRBV25-1 to TRBJ2-1, with 10 bases matching TRBD2. Germline loops: CDR1 MGHDK, CDR2 SYGVNS. This CDR3 is built from 16 residues. Trimming removed 0 bases from V and 4 bases from J; junction bases left unmatched: 3. The DNA of the CDR3 is TGTGCCAGCAGTGAATATACAGCGGGAGGGTACAATGAGCAGTTCTTC. This translates into CASSEYTAGGYNEQFF.